This TCR beta chain is from a study of CD8 T cells in ankylosing spondylitis. TCRdb analysed the 5' RACE reads with MiXCR anew, one entry per CDR3 protein. The sample yields some 92,000 distinct CDR3 sequences, 27% seen once. For this clonotype: Its antigen is as yet unknown.

Trimming took 4 bases from V and 8 from J; bases not matched to a gene: 9. Looked up from germline, CDR1 is LGHDT and CDR2 is YNNKEL (reference sequence). This CDR3 has 15 residues. Study-level points and caveats: Relatively scarce in peripheral blood, disease-linked clones were CD8+.

This receptor was obtained from a male donor with ankylosing spondylitis or in good health (not recorded which). Sequencing used blood, either unsorted or a sorted T cell fraction (not recorded which). The chain recombines TRBV3-1 with TRBJ1-2; 11 bases match TRBD1. CDR3 amino acids: CASSLGTGGGGGYTF. The DNA for the CDR3 is TGTGCCAGCAGCCTCGGGACAGGGGGAGGCGGCGGCTACACCTTC.